This is a list of T cell receptor beta chains from one sample in a study of a mutant IDH1 vaccine in newly diagnosed glioma. Their recognized antigens are unknown. Here immunoSEQ multiplex PCR was the method, and the copy in TCRdb shows in-frame clones only, minus some. The table lists about 94,000 clones, roughly 86% of them singletons. The sample in question was PBMCs, obtained from a glioma patient whose treatment included an IDH1 peptide vaccine. The receptor source for this set is a woman in her forties or fifties with glioma. CDR3s include the opening cysteine and the closing phenylalanine or tryptophan. Each record gives: D gene, V gene, J gene, clone size, CDR3 DNA, CDR3 protein. A D gene is named only where the DNA matches it firmly. Clone size is not always given. Where it is, it says once, few, many or a class for expanded clones.

NA,TRBV7-3,TRBJ2-3,NA,TGTGCCAGCAGCTTAAGTGGGACAGATACGCAGTATTTT,CASSLSGTDTQYF
NA,TRBV28,TRBJ1-5,NA,TGTGCCAGCAGACGTAGCAATCAGCCCCAGCATTTT,CASRRSNQPQHF
TRBD1,TRBV9,TRBJ1-5,NA,TGTGCCAGCAGCGCCGGGACAGGGAGTCAGCCCCAGCATTTT,CASSAGTGSQPQHF
TRBD1,TRBV7-2,TRBJ2-7,NA,TGTGCCAGCAGCTCCGGGACAGGAAAACTCTACGAGCAGTACTTC,CASSSGTGKLYEQYF
NA,TRBV18,TRBJ1-1,few,TGTGCCAGCTCACCGCTCAGGGGATCGACTGAAGCTTTCTTT,CASSPLRGSTEAFF
NA,TRBV7-9,TRBJ1-1,NA,TGTGCCAGCAGCTTAGTCGGGAAGAACACTGAAGCTTTCTTT,CASSLVGKNTEAFF
NA,TRBV18,TRBJ1-5,few,TGTGCCAGCTCACCAGTAAGCGGCAATCAGCCCCAGCATTTT,CASSPVSGNQPQHF
TRBD1,TRBV10-3,TRBJ2-3,NA,TGTGCCATCAGACTGGGACAGCCCACAGATACGCAGTATTTT,CAIRLGQPTDTQYF
TRBD1,TRBV28,TRBJ2-7,NA,TGTGCCAGCAGTCTAACCGGGACAGGGGCTGGAGGAGAGCAGTACTTC,CASSLTGTGAGGEQYF
TRBD1,TRBV5-1,TRBJ2-2,NA,TGCGCCAGCAGCTTGGAGGGACAGGCTAACACCGGGGAGCTGTTTTTT,CASSLEGQANTGELFF
NA,TRBV10-3,TRBJ1-4,NA,TGTGCCATCAGTGAGTCCCCTAGTGGCTCATCTGAAAGACTGTTTTTT,CAISESPSGSSERLFF